This T cell receptor (beta chain) came from a study of CD8 T cells in Susac syndrome. TCR beta was sequenced from blood CD8+ and CD4+ T cells. Controls were drawn from healthy donors and were matched for age and sex. TEMRA cells were FACS-enriched and CD8+ and CD4+ T cells negatively isolated. Germline V gene data show CDR1 as MNHEY and CDR2 as SVGEGT. This CDR3 is 17 amino acids long. V was shortened by 2 bases and J by 4 bases, with 18 bases between the two germline ends. The RNA input was roughly 0.45 to 1 ug, and it was reverse transcribed with random hexamers. The amplification used immunoSEQ multiplex PCR on TCR beta CDR3; it spanned 54 Vbeta and 13 Jbeta. From the immunoSEQ multiplex PCR reads, TCRdb called clonotypes with MiXCR, one entry per CDR3 protein. The sample holds approximately 120,000 distinct CDR3 sequences, 90% to 95% seen once.

The chain combines TRBV6-2 or TRBV6-3 with TRBJ2-1; D unresolved. The source of this sequence is a human donor in good health. Sequencing used CD4+ T cells from PBMCs. The chain's CDR3 is CASSYERPLAIYNEQFF. CDR3 bases: TGTGCCAGCAGTTACGAAAGGCCTCTGGCAATTTACAATGAGCAGTTCTTC.